The clone carrying this T cell receptor beta chain was observed a handful of times. As yet, its antigen is unknown. TCRdb used MiXCR to reprocess the RT-PCR reads, holding one entry per CDR3 protein. The sample holds about 300,000 distinct CDR3 sequences, approximately 23% seen once. V shed 6 bases and J 0 bases; nucleotides not matched to a gene: 10. CDR3 size: 16 residues. Germline V gene data show CDR1 as KGHSH and CDR2 as LQKENI. This entry belongs to a study of response to subunit inactivated influenza vaccine. Study-wide findings and caveats: Each seasonal influenza vaccination recruits few new T cells, the authors suggested.

The chain links TRBV18 to TRBJ1-2; 7 nucleotides line up with TRBD1. The receptor was derived from a man aged 45 to 70 who received an inactivated influenza vaccine. The input for sequencing was PBMCs from blood, taken around 22 months after vaccination. This chain's CDR3 is CASSGDSHLANYGYTF. The CDR3 DNA is TGTGCCAGCTCGGGGGACAGCCATTTGGCTAACTATGGCTACACCTTC. The entire variable domain, with the rest obtained from reference TRBV18 and TRBJ1-2, is as follows: NAGVMQNPRHLVRRRGQEARLRCSPMKGHSHVYWYRQLPEEGLKFMVYLQKENIIDESGMPKERFSAEFPKEGPSILRIQQVVRGDSAAYFCASSGDSHLANYGYTFGSGTRLTVV.